This T cell receptor (beta chain) was documented in a study of OX40 agonist ivuxolimab in advanced cancers. V lost 5 bases, J lost 2 bases, and 10 bases lay in between. CDR3 size: 13 residues. Germline assignment: CDR1 SGHAT and CDR2 FQDESV (reference sequence). Sequenced by immunoSEQ multiplex PCR; TCRdb stores in-frame clones only, minus some. The sample lists 68,000 or so clones; around four fifths were seen once. The sequencing used CD4+ or CD8+ T cells sorted from blood, collected in a trial of the OX40 agonist ivuxolimab. The gene calls are TRBV11-1 and TRBJ2-7; D is perhaps TRBD2 (6 bases). This clonotype was sampled from an adult with an advanced solid tumor such as melanoma, head and neck, liver or kidney cancer. The CDR3 is CASSSGFTYEQYF. The DNA for the CDR3 is TGTGCCAGCAGCAGCGGGTTCACCTACGAGCAGTACTTC.